The 9 T cell receptor beta chains reported below all come from one sample, sequenced in a study of blood T cell repertoires in COVID-19. Clones were read by immunoSEQ multiplex PCR, and TCRdb kept only the in-frame ones, dropping some. The sample records fewer than 60,000 clones, more than 80% being singletons. The sequencing sample was made of peripheral blood. The receptors were gathered from a human donor in a cohort sampled during active COVID-19.

V usage is TRBV4-3 and J usage is TRBJ2-1, with TRBD2 identical over 7 bases. V dropped 4 bases and J dropped 2; count of bases not matched to a gene: 2. Germline V gene data show CDR1 as LGHNA and CDR2 as YSLEER. CDR3 length: 14 amino acids. The CDR3 DNA sequence: TGCGCCAGCAGCCCGGGGGGAACCTACAATGAGCAGTTCTTC. It translates to CASSPGGTYNEQFF.

The V call is TRBV6-2 or TRBV6-3, the J call TRBJ2-1, with 7 positions matching TRBD2. Germline CDR1 reads MNHEY; CDR2 reads SVGEGT. After removal of 1 base from V and 3 bases from J, the junction contained 3 bases not matched to a gene. The CDR3 loop spans 15 amino acids. CDR3 DNA sequence: TGTGCCAGCAGTTACTGGCGGGGGTACTACAATGAGCAGTTCTTC. Amino acid sequence: CASSYWRGYYNEQFF.

The count of this clone is one. The rearrangement joins TRBV5-1 to TRBJ1-6; no clear D. The CDR3 contains 14 residues. V lost 0 bases to trimming and J lost 6 bases, with 7 bases between them. Germline CDR1 and CDR2: SGHRS and YFSETQ. The CDR3 DNA sequence: TGCGCCAGCAGCTTGGGACACCTTAATTCACCCCTCCACTTT. It specifies CASSLGHLNSPLHF.

This clone was counted once. Here the CDR3 DNA reads TGTGCCAGCAGCCAGACAGCTATCTCTGGAAACACCATATATTTT. Protein sequence: CASSQTAISGNTIYF. The chain employs TRBV9 and TRBJ1-3, with D possibly TRBD1 on 5 matching bases. This CDR3 has 15 residues. Trimming pared 4 bases from V and 0 bases from J, leaving 11 bases between. Germline V gene lookup returns CDR1 SGDLS and CDR2 YYNGEE.

The chain recombines TRBV7-2 with TRBJ1-6; a weak D match, TRBD1 (6 bases). Germline assignment: CDR1 SGHTA and CDR2 FQGNSA. The CDR3 contains 16 residues. V lost 2 bases and J lost 7, with 15 bases in between. CDR3 DNA: TGTGCCAGCAGCTTAAGACAGGCCAGGGAAAATTCACCCCTCCACTTT. Protein sequence: CASSLRQARENSPLHF.

CDR3: CAWSLRSPGQGGTDTQYF. The DNA of the CDR3 is TGTGCCTGGAGCCTAAGATCTCCGGGACAGGGGGGCACAGATACGCAGTATTTT. The chain uses TRBV30 and TRBJ2-3; 11 nucleotides match TRBD1. The CDR3 is 18 amino acids. Trimming at V came to 3 bases and at J to 1 base, leaving 12 bases not matched to a gene. Germline assignment: CDR1 GTSNPN and CDR2 SVGIG (reference sequence).

The V and J genes are TRBV9 and TRBJ1-2, with TRBD1 matching over 12 bases. The CDR3 length is 21 residues. Germline lookup yields CDR1 SGDLS and CDR2 YYNGEE. Unmatched junction bases numbered 15, after V lost 0 bases and J lost 0 bases. DNA of the CDR3: TGTGCCAGCAGCGTAGCGGGGCCGGGACAGGGGGCACCCAAGGCTAACTATGGCTACACCTTC. This translates into CASSVAGPGQGAPKANYGYTF.

The chain links TRBV18 to TRBJ2-5; D call uncertain. The germline V and J ends were trimmed by 5 bases and 1 base, with 8 bases remaining between them. The CDR3 extends over 13 amino acids. Germline V lookup: CDR1 KGHSH, CDR2 LQKENI. The CDR3 DNA follows: TGTGCCAGCTCATACTCGCTCCAAGAGACCCAGTACTTC. Its protein is CASSYSLQETQYF.

The V call is TRBV7-2, the J call TRBJ1-1; D not certain. The length of the CDR3 is 13 residues. The germline V and J ends were trimmed by 3 bases and 5 bases, with 10 bases remaining between them. Germline CDR1 is SGHTA and CDR2 is FQGNSA. The CDR3 nucleotides are TGTGCCAGCAGCTTCCAAACTTTGACTGAAGCTTTCTTT. Its translation: CASSFQTLTEAFF.